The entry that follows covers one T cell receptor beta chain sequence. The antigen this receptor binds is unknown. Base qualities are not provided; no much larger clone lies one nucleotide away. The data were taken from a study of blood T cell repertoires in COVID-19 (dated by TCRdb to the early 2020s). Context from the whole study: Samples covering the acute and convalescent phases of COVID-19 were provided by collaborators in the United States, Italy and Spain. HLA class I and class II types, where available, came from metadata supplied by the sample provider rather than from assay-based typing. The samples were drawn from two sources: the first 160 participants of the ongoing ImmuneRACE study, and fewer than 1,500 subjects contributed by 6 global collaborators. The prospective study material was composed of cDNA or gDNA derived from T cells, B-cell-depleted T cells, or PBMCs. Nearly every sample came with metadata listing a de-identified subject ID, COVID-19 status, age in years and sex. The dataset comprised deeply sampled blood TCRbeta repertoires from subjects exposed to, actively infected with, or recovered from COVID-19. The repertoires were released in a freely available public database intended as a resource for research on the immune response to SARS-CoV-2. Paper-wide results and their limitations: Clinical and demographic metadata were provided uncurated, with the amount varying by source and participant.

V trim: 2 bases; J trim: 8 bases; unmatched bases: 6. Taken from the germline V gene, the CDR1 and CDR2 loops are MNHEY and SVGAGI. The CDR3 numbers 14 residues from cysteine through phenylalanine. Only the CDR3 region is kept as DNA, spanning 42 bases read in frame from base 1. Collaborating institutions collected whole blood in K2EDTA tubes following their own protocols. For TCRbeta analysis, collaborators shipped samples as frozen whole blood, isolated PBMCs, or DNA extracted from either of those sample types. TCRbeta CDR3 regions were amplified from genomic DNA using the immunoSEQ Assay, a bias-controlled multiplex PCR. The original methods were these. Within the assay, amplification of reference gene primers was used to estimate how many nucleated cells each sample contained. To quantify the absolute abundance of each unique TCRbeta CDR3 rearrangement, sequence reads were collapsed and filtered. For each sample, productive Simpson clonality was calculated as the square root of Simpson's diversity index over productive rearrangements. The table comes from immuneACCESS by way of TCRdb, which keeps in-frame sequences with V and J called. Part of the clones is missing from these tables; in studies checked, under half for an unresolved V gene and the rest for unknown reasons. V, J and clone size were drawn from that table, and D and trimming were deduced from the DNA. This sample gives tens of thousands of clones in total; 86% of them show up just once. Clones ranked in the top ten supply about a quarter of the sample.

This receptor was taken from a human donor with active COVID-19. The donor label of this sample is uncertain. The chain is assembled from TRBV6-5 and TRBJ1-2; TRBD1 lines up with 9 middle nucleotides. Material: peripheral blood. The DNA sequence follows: TGTGCCAGCAGTTACAAGATAGGGACAGGGGGCTACACCTTC. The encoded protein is CASSYKIGTGGYTF.